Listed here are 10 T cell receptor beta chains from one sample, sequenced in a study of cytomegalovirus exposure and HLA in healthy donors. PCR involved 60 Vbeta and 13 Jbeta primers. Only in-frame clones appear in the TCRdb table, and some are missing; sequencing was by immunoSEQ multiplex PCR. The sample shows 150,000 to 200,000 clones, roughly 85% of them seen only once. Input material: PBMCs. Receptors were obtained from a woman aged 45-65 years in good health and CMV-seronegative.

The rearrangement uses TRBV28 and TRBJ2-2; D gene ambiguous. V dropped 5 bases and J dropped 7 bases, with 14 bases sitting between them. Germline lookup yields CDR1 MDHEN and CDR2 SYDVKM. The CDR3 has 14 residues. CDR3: CASSLGAVDGELFF. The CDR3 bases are TGTGCCAGCAGTCTGGGTGCGGTAGACGGGGAGCTGTTTTTT.

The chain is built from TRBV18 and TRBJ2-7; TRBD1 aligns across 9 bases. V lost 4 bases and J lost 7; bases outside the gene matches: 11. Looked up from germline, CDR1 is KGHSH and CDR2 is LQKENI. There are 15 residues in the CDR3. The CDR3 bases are TGTGCCAGCTCACAGAGGGACAGGGCTGCGAGAGAGCAGTACTTC. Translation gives CASSQRDRAAREQYF.

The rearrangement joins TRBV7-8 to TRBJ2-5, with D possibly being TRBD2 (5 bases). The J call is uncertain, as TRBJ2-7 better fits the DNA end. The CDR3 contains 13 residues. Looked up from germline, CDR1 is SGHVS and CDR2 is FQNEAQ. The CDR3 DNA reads TGTGCCAGCAGCGGAGGAGATACCGACGAGCAGTACTTC. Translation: CASSGGDTDEQYF.

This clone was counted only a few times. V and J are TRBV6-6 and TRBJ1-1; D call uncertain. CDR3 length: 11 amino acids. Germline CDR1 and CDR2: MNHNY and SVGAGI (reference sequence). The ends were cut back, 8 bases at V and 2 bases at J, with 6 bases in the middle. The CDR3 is CASEGNTEAFF. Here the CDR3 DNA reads TGTGCCAGCGAGGGTAACACTGAAGCTTTCTTT.

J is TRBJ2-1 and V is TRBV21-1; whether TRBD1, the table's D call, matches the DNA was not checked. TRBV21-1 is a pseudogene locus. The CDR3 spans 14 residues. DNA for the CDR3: TGTGCCAGCAGCGGACAGGGGCCCGACAATGAGCAGTTCTTC. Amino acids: CASSGQGPDNEQFF.

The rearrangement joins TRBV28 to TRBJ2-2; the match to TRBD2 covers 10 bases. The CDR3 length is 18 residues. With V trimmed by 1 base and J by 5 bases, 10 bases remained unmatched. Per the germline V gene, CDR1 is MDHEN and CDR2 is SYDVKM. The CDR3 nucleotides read TGTGCCAGCAGTTTATCCGGAGCGGGAGGGTCCGAGACCGGGGAGCTGTTTTTT. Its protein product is CASSLSGAGGSETGELFF.

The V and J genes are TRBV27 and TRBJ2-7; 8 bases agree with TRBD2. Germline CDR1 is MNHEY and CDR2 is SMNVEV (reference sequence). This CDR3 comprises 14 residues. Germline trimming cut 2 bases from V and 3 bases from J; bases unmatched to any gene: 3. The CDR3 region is CASSLKTSDYEQYF. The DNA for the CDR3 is TGTGCCAGCAGTTTAAAGACTAGCGACTACGAGCAGTACTTC.

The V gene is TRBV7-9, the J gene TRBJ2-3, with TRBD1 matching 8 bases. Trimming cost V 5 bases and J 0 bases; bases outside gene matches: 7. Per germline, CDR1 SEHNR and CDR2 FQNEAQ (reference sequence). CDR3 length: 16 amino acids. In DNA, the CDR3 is TGTGCCAGCAGCCCCAGGGACAGGTCAAGCACAGATACGCAGTATTTT. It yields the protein CASSPRDRSSTDTQYF. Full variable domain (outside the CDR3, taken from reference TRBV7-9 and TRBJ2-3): DTGVSQNPRHKITKRGQNVTFRCDPISEHNRLYWYRQTLGQGPEFLTYFQNEAQLEKSRLLSDRFSAERPKGSFSTLEIQRTEQGDSAMYLCASSPRDRSSTDTQYFGPGTRLTVL.

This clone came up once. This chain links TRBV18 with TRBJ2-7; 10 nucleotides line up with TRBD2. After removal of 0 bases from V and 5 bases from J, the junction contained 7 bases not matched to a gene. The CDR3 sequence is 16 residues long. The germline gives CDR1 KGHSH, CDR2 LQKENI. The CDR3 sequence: CASSPPGRLAGDEQYF. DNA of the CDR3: TGTGCCAGCTCACCACCCGGGAGGCTAGCGGGAGACGAGCAGTACTTC. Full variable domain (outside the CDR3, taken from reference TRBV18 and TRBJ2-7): NAGVMQNPRHLVRRRGQEARLRCSPMKGHSHVYWYRQLPEEGLKFMVYLQKENIIDESGMPKERFSAEFPKEGPSILRIQQVVRGDSAAYFCASSPPGRLAGDEQYFGPGTRLTVT.

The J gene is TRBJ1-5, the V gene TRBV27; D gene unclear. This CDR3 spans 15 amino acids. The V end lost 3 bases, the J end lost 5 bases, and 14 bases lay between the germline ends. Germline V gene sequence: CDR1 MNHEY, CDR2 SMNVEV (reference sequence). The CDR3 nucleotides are TGTGCCAGCAGTTTTCGGGGAGGACCCTATCAGCCCCAGCATTTT. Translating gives CASSFRGGPYQPQHF.